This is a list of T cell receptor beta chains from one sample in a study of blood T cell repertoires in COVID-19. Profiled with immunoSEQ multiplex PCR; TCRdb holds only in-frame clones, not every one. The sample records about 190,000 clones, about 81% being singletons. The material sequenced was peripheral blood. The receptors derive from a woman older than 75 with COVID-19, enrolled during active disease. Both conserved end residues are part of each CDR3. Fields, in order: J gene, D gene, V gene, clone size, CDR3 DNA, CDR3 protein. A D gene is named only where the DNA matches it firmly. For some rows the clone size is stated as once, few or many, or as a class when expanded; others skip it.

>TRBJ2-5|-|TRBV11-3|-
TGTGCCAGCAGTACCAGGGCCGAAAAGACCCAGTACTTC
CASSTRAEKTQYF
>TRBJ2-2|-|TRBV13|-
TGTGCCAGCAGCTCTAAAGTGGGCAGGGGCTTAAACACCGGGGAGCTGTTTTTT
CASSSKVGRGLNTGELFF
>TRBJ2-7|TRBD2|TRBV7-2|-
TGTGCCAGCAGCGTCAGCTCTAGCGGGAGGCCTCCCTACGAGCAGTACTTC
CASSVSSSGRPPYEQYF
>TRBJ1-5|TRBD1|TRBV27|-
TGTGCCAGCAGTTTCTACAGGGGGGGCAATCAGCCCCAGCATTTT
CASSFYRGGNQPQHF
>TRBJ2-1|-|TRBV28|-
TGTGCCAGCAGTTTTTGGGGGGGCCACAATGAGCAGTTCTTC
CASSFWGGHNEQFF
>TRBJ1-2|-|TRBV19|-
TGTGCCAGTACCTCAGTGGGGGGGCGCAACTATGGCTACACCTTC
CASTSVGGRNYGYTF
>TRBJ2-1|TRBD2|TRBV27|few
TGTGCCAGCCGCGGGGGATACAATGAGCAGTTCTTC
CASRGGYNEQFF
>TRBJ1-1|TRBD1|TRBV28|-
TGTGCCAGCAGTTCACACAGGGGGCTGCTGAACACTGAAGCTTTCTTT
CASSSHRGLLNTEAFF
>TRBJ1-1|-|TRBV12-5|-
TGTGCTAGTGGTTTGGCGGGGGGCTCAACTGAAGCTTTCTTT
CASGLAGGSTEAFF
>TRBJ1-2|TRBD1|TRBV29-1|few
TGCAGCGCCGAGACAGGGAGTAACTATGGCTACACCTTC
CSAETGSNYGYTF
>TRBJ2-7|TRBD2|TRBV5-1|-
TGCGCCAGCAGCTTGACTAGCGGGAGGGCTTACGAGCAGTACTTC
CASSLTSGRAYEQYF
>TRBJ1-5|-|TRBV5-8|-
TGTGCCAGCAGTTCGTTTTTATCAGGGTATAGCAATCAGCCCCAGCATTTT
CASSSFLSGYSNQPQHF
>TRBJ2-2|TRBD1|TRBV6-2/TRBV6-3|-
TGTGCCAGCAGTAGGGGACAGTTCACCGGGGAGCTGTTTTTT
CASSRGQFTGELFF
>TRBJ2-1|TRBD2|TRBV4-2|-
TGTGCCAGCAGCCAAGAAGCGAAGCGGGGGGGCCACGAGCAGTTCTTC
CASSQEAKRGGHEQFF
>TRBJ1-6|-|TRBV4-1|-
TGCGCCAGCAGCCAAGTTCAGGGGAGCTCCTATAATTCACCCCTCCACTTT
CASSQVQGSSYNSPLHF
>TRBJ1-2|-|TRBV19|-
TGTGCCAGTAGTACCAGAGGACAGTATGGCTACACCTTC
CASSTRGQYGYTF
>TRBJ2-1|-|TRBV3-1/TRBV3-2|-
TGTGCCAGCAGCCAAGAAGGCGGAGTAGCGTACCCCAATGAGCAGTTCTTC
CASSQEGGVAYPNEQFF
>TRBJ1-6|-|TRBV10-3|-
TGTGCCATCAGTGACCCGGACGACCGGGGTTCACCCCTCCACTTT
CAISDPDDRGSPLHF
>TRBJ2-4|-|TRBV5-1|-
TGCGCCAGCAGCTTGCCGGGTAACATTCAGTACTTC
CASSLPGNIQYF
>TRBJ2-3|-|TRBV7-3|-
TGTGCCAGCAGCTTACTGGCGGGGGCCTCCACAGATACGCAGTATTTT
CASSLLAGASTDTQYF
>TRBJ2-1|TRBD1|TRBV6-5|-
TGTGCCAGCAGTTACGGCGGGACAGGGAGGGGGGAGCAGTTCTTC
CASSYGGTGRGEQFF
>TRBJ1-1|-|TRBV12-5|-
TGTGCTAGTGGTTTGTGGCGGAGGGTTCTCCCTGAAGCTTTCTTT
CASGLWRRVLPEAFF
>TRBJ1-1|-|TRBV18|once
TGTGCCAGCTCACAAGAGCTGAACACTGAAGCTTTCTTT
CASSQELNTEAFF
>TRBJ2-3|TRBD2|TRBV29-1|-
TGCAGCGTTCCCACAGCGGGCGGGGGGTCGGCAGATACGCAGTATTTT
CSVPTAGGGSADTQYF
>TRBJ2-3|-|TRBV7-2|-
TGTGCCAGCAGCTTATTAGCGCGTAGCACAGATACGCAGTATTTT
CASSLLARSTDTQYF
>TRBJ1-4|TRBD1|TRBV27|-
TGTGCCAGCAGTTCCAGGGGGTACGGGGAAAAACTGTTTTTT
CASSSRGYGEKLFF
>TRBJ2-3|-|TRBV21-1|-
TGTGCCAGCAGCAATATGCCTGACTGTAGCACAGATACGCAGTATTTT
CASSNMPDCSTDTQYF
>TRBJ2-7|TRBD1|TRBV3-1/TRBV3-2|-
TGTGCCAGCAGCCAAGACCGACAGGGATGGCGGGAGCAGTACTTC
CASSQDRQGWREQYF
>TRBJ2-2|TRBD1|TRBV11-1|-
TGTGCCAGCAGAGGCCGGACAGGGAAAAACACCGGGGAGCTGTTTTTT
CASRGRTGKNTGELFF
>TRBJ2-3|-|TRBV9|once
TGTGCCAGCAGCGCCTGGGGGGGCACAGATACGCAGTATTTT
CASSAWGGTDTQYF
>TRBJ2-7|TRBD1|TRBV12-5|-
TGTGCTAGTGGTTTGGCCTACAGGGGCACCTACGAGCAGTACTTC
CASGLAYRGTYEQYF
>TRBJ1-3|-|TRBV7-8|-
TGTGCCAGCAGCTTAGCCCAGGGCGGAAACACCATATATTTT
CASSLAQGGNTIYF
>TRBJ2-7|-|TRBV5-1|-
TGCGCCAGCAGCTTGGTCGGGGGCGGGGGAGCCTACGAGCAGTACTTC
CASSLVGGGGAYEQYF
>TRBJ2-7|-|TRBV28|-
TGTGCCAGCAGTTTAATTAGCGTAGCTCCCTACGAGCAGTACTTC
CASSLISVAPYEQYF
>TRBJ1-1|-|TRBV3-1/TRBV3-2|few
TGTGCCAGCAGCCCACCAGCGGGGGGAGACACTGAAGCTTTCTTT
CASSPPAGGDTEAFF
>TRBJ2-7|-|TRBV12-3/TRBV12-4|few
TGTGCCAGCAGTTTAGCTAGTGTGTACGAGCAGTACTTC
CASSLASVYEQYF
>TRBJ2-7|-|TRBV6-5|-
TGTGCCAGCAGTCTACGAGGGTATGGGGACTACGAGCAGTACTTC
CASSLRGYGDYEQYF
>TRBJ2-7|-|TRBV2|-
TGTGCCAGCAGTGAACGGGGATTACCCTACGAGCAGTACTTC
CASSERGLPYEQYF
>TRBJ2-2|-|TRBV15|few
TGTGCCACCAGCAGACTTCTTAGGGCGGGGACCGGGGAGCTGTTTTTT
CATSRLLRAGTGELFF
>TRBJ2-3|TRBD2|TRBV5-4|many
TGTGCCAGCAGCGAACGACTAGCGGGAAGCACAGATACGCAGTATTTT
CASSERLAGSTDTQYF
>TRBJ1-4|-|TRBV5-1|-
TGCGCCAGCCAGCGGGGAGTAAATCCAACTAATGAAAAACTGTTTTTT
CASQRGVNPTNEKLFF
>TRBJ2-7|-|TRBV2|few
TGTGCCAGCAGGCAGGACGGGAAGGAGGAGCAGTACTTC
CASRQDGKEEQYF
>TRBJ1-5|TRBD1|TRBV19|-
TGTGCCAGTAGTTTCCGGACAGGATCGGGCAATCAGCCCCAGCATTTT
CASSFRTGSGNQPQHF
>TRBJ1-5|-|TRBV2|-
TGTGCCAGCAGGGGTAGACTTACCTATAGCAATCAGCCCCAGCATTTT
CASRGRLTYSNQPQHF
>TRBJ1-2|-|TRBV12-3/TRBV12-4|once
TGTGCCAGCAGTTTCCAGGTGAACTATGGCTACACCTTC
CASSFQVNYGYTF
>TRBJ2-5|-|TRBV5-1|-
TGCGCCAGCAGCCGGAGTGGAGGGGATGGAGAGACCCAGTACTTC
CASSRSGGDGETQYF
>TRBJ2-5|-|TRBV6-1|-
TGTGCCAGCAGTGAAGGGTCAGCGCGTGCACGAGAGACCCAGTACTTC
CASSEGSARARETQYF
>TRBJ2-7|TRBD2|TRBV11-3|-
TGTGCCAGCAGCTTAGATTATGGACTAGCCTACGAGCAGTACTTC
CASSLDYGLAYEQYF
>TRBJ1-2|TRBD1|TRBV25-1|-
TGTGCCAGCAGGAGGACAGGGAGCGGCTACACCTTC
CASRRTGSGYTF
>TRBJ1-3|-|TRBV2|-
TGTGCCAGCGGCAGGGTCTCCGGAAACACCATATATTTT
CASGRVSGNTIYF
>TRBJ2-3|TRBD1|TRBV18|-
TGTGCCAGCTCACCCCCGGACAGGGCTAGCACAGATACGCAGTATTTT
CASSPPDRASTDTQYF
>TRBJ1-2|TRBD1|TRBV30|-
TGTGCCTGGAGGGCGGACAGGGGGAAGTATGGCTACACCTTC
CAWRADRGKYGYTF
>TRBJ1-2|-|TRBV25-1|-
TGTGCCAGCAGCGATACAGGGAGGGATGGCTACACCTTC
CASSDTGRDGYTF